This T cell receptor (beta chain) was recorded in a study of human CD4 T cells and Enterobacteriaceae. Judged by abundance, this clone is large. CFSE-low CD25+ ICOS+ proliferating activated T cells were FACS-sorted after 6-7 days. At a 2:1 ratio, CFSE-labeled memory CD4+ T cells were cultured with irradiated autologous monocytes pulsed with antigen. All CD4+ cells other than CD45RA+CCR7+CD95- naive cells were sorted as memory, over 98% pure. Trimming pared 2 bases from V and 5 bases from J, leaving 9 bases between. CDR3 length: 13 residues. Germline V gene lookup returns CDR1 SNHLY and CDR2 FYNNEI. Only in-frame clones appear in the TCRdb table, and some are missing; sequencing was by immunoSEQ multiplex PCR. The table has hundreds of clones, approximately 35% seen once.

The V call is TRBV2, the J call TRBJ1-2; D might be TRBD1 (6 bases). The TCR comes from a human donor in good health. The sample comprised bacteria-reactive CD4+ T cells grown in culture. As to subset: CFSE-low proliferating memory CD4 T cells sorted after in vitro stimulation with a heat-inactivated bacterium or M. tuberculosis lysate. This CDR3 is CASSERQVYGYTF. The DNA for the CDR3 is TGTGCCAGCAGTGAACGACAGGTATATGGCTACACCTTC.